This passage covers 28 T cell receptor beta chains from one sample sequenced in a study of blood T cell repertoires in COVID-19. The method was immunoSEQ multiplex PCR; TCRdb's version includes in-frame clones alone and lacks a portion of them. This table holds about 410,000 clones, 75% to 90% found once. The source material was peripheral blood. The source is a woman aged 40-49 years with COVID-19, enrolled during active disease.

The chain carries TRBV7-2 and TRBJ1-3, with a possible D match to TRBD1 (5 bases). The CDR3 totals 14 residues. Trimming pared 3 bases from V and 4 bases from J, leaving 10 bases between. Germline CDR1 and CDR2: SGHTA and FQGNSA. This CDR3 reads CASSFGGGGNTIYF. The CDR3 coding sequence is TGTGCCAGCAGCTTTGGGGGAGGGGGAAACACCATATATTTT.

The V and J genes are TRBV4-3 and TRBJ2-7; the match to TRBD1 covers 12 bases. This CDR3 has 15 residues. After removal of 3 bases from V and 5 bases from J, the junction contained 5 bases not matched to a gene. Germline V gene sequence: CDR1 LGHNA, CDR2 YSLEER. The DNA for the CDR3 is TGCGCCAGCAGCCACTCCGGGACAGGGGGCGACGAGCAGTACTTC. Translation gives CASSHSGTGGDEQYF.

The chain combines TRBV7-2 with TRBJ2-7; TRBD2 matches at 7 bases. Trimming at V came to 5 bases and at J to 2 bases, leaving 6 bases not matched to a gene. This CDR3 is 14 amino acids long. Per the germline V gene, CDR1 is SGHTA and CDR2 is FQGNSA. The CDR3 region has the DNA TGTGCCAGCAGCGACTCTAGCGGCCCCTACGAGCAGTACTTC. Its protein product is CASSDSSGPYEQYF. Full variable domain (missing parts from reference TRBV7-2 and TRBJ2-7): GAGVSQSPSNKVTEKGKDVELRCDPISGHTALYWYRQSLGQGLEFLIYFQGNSAPDKSGLPSDRFSAERTGGSVSTLTIQRTQQEDSAVYLCASSDSSGPYEQYFGPGTRLTVT.

V usage is TRBV7-3 and J usage is TRBJ2-1; D gene ambiguous. The CDR3 has 16 amino acids. Trimming took off 4 bases at V and 0 bases at J, with 13 bases between the two ends. The V gene's germline CDR1 is SGHTA and CDR2 FQGTGA. In nucleotides, the CDR3 is TGTGCCAGCAGCTCCGGTGGTAGTAGCTCCTACAATGAGCAGTTCTTC. This encodes CASSSGGSSSYNEQFF.

The chain carries TRBV28 and TRBJ1-6; 7 bases are a match to TRBD1. Germline V CDR1 and CDR2: MDHEN, SYDVKM. Germline trimming cut 7 bases from V and 7 bases from J; bases unmatched to any gene: 13. This CDR3 spans 16 amino acids. The CDR3 coding sequence is TGTGCCAGCACAGAATCCGCTGGACAGGTGAATTCACCCCTCCACTTT. Translating gives CASTESAGQVNSPLHF.

This rearrangement joins TRBV5-6 to TRBJ2-5; D call uncertain. V gave up 4 bases and J gave up 5 bases, with 12 bases separating them. CDR3 length: 13 amino acids. The germline V gene has CDR1 SGHDT and CDR2 YYEEEE. The CDR3 DNA follows: TGTGCCAGCAGCCTAGACGGCGAGGAGACCCAGTACTTC. This translates into CASSLDGEETQYF.

V usage is TRBV2 and J usage is TRBJ2-7, with D possibly TRBD2 on 5 matching bases. Deletions cut 6 bases from V and 6 bases from J, with 15 bases between. The CDR3 has 13 residues. The germline V gene has CDR1 SNHLY and CDR2 FYNNEI. In DNA, the CDR3 is TGTGCCAGCAGGATTTATACAACTAGCGAGCAGTACTTC. The encoded protein is CASRIYTTSEQYF.

V gene TRBV5-1 combines with J gene TRBJ2-2; D is uncertain. Deletions cut 0 bases from V and 0 bases from J, with 9 bases between. The length of the CDR3 is 16 residues. CDR1 SGHRS and CDR2 YFSETQ come from the germline V gene. CDR3 protein: CASSLDAVPNTGELFF. The CDR3 coding sequence is TGCGCCAGCAGCTTGGATGCGGTCCCGAACACCGGGGAGCTGTTTTTT.

V gene TRBV10-3 combines with J gene TRBJ2-1, with 7 positions matching TRBD1. The CDR3 covers 15 residues. Germline V CDR1 and CDR2: ENHRY, SYGVKD. The ends lost 0 bases at V and 7 bases at J; junction bases unmatched: 6. DNA of the CDR3: TGTGCCATCAGTGAGTCGACAGGGCCCGTTAATGAGCAGTTCTTC. This encodes CAISESTGPVNEQFF.

The V and J genes are TRBV19 and TRBJ1-5; maybe TRBD1 (6 bases). Germline assignment: CDR1 LNHDA and CDR2 SQIVND (reference sequence). Trimming cost V 3 bases and J 1 base, with 13 bases left between them. This CDR3 spans 16 amino acids. CDR3 coding DNA: TGTGCCAGTAGTATGGTAACGGGACACAGCAATCAGCCCCAGCATTTT. Its translation is CASSMVTGHSNQPQHF.

The count of this clone is one. The chain joins TRBV9 to TRBJ2-3; 9 bases agree with TRBD2. This CDR3 is built from 15 residues. Germline lookup yields CDR1 SGDLS and CDR2 YYNGEE. With 3 bases clipped from V and 8 bases from J, the junction kept 10 bases outside the gene matches. DNA of the CDR3: TGTGCCAGCAGCGCCATAGCGGGGGCCGAGGGTACGCAGTATTTT. This translates into CASSAIAGAEGTQYF.

This clone was observed a single time. The rearrangement links TRBV12-3 or TRBV12-4 to TRBJ1-3; 8 positions match TRBD1. The V gene end was trimmed by 6 bases and the J gene end by 4 bases; junction bases not matched to a gene: 2. CDR3 size: 13 residues. The CDR3 loop is CASSRTGGNTIYF. Written as DNA, the CDR3 is TGTGCCAGCAGCCGGACAGGGGGAAACACCATATATTTT.

V gene TRBV7-8 combines with J gene TRBJ2-2, with 11 bases lining up with TRBD1. The CDR3 length is 15 residues. V trimming: 5 bases; J trimming: 4 bases; junction bases outside the gene matches: 3. The V gene's germline CDR1 is SGHVS and CDR2 FQNEAQ. CDR3: CASSPGTGGTGELFF. In nucleotides, the CDR3 is TGTGCCAGCAGCCCGGGGACAGGGGGCACCGGGGAGCTGTTTTTT.

The chain carries TRBV7-3 and TRBJ1-1; D perhaps matches TRBD1 (6 bases). This CDR3 comprises 14 residues. The germline gives CDR1 SGHTA, CDR2 FQGTGA. V lost 6 bases and J lost 6, with 17 bases in between. CDR3 DNA: TGTGCCAGCAGTTCTCTGGGGGCGCATGCTGAAGCTTTCTTT. Its protein product is CASSSLGAHAEAFF.

The V and J genes are TRBV6-2 or TRBV6-3 and TRBJ2-6; perhaps TRBD2 as D (6 bases). This CDR3 is 16 amino acids long. Trimming shortened V by 6 bases and J by 1 base, and 13 bases separated the two germline ends. CDR1 is MNHEY and CDR2 is SVGEGT in the germline V gene. The CDR3 DNA is TGTGCCAGCAGCCGAGGACGGGAGTCTGGGGCCAACGTCCTGACTTTC. It codes for CASSRGRESGANVLTF.

This clone was counted between two and nine times. The rearrangement links TRBV3-1 (or the pseudogene TRBV3-2) to TRBJ2-4, with TRBD2 matching over 8 bases. Germline loops: CDR1 LGHDT, CDR2 YNNKEL (reference sequence). J lost 9 bases, V lost 3 bases, and 7 bases had no gene match. The CDR3 length is 14 residues. As DNA, the CDR3 is TGTGCCAGCAGCCAGAGGACTAGCTTGGGCATTCAGTACTTC. This sequence encodes CASSQRTSLGIQYF.

The chain employs TRBV19 and TRBJ1-2, with 7 bases identical to TRBD1. Germline V CDR1 and CDR2: LNHDA, SQIVND (reference sequence). This CDR3 is built from 15 residues. The V and J ends lost 5 bases and 7 bases, in that order; junction bases with no gene match: 13. CDR3 DNA: TGTGCCAGTAGTCCCCAGGACAGGCCCTCAAGTGGCTACACCTTC. Residues: CASSPQDRPSSGYTF.

V gene TRBV5-6 combines with J gene TRBJ2-5; 8 bases agree with TRBD1. This CDR3 comprises 15 residues. The germline V gene encodes CDR1 SGHDT and CDR2 YYEEEE. The junction had 8 bases not matched to a gene; V was cut back by 3 bases and J by 4 bases. The CDR3 coding sequence is TGTGCCAGCAGCTCCCAGGACAGGGTGGGAGAGACCCAGTACTTC. This gives the protein CASSSQDRVGETQYF.

The count of this clone is one. The chain has TRBV29-1 and TRBJ1-2; D uncertain. CDR1 is SQVTM and CDR2 is ANQGSEA in the germline V gene. V was pared by 7 bases and J by 1 base, with 10 bases between. The CDR3 is made up of 12 amino acids. The CDR3: CSGSGVNYGYTF. The CDR3 nucleotides read TGCAGCGGTAGCGGGGTTAACTATGGCTACACCTTC.

The V and J genes are TRBV28 and TRBJ1-6; no definite D call. The V and J ends lost 3 bases and 6 bases respectively, with 15 bases between them. The CDR3 has 16 residues. Germline V gene lookup returns CDR1 MDHEN and CDR2 SYDVKM. This CDR3 reads CASSFRRGVFNSPLHF. The CDR3 nucleotides are TGTGCCAGCAGTTTCAGGCGGGGAGTGTTTAATTCACCCCTCCACTTT.

This clone has just one count. The CDR3 DNA is TGCAGCGTTGAAGGAGGGAGAGAGCAGTACTTC. This sequence encodes CSVEGGREQYF. The chain joins TRBV29-1 to TRBJ2-7; TRBD2 might be the D (5 bases). V lost 1 base and J lost 7, with 8 bases in between. The CDR3 spans 11 residues. Germline-derived CDR1 and CDR2 are SQVTM and ANQGSEA.

This clone was counted a single time. This chain connects TRBV5-6 to TRBJ2-7, with TRBD1 as a possible D gene (6 bases). There are 14 residues in the CDR3. Germline CDR1 is SGHDT and CDR2 is YYEEEE. Trimming left V 3 bases short and J 6 bases short, with 16 bases between. CDR3 amino acids: CASSWTGTLGEQYF. The CDR3 DNA follows: TGTGCCAGCAGCTGGACCGGGACATTGGGCGAGCAGTACTTC. Full variable domain (rest looked up from reference TRBV5-6 and TRBJ2-7): DAGVTQSPTHLIKTRGQQVTLRCSPKSGHDTVSWYQQALGQGPQFIFQYYEEEERQRGNFPDRFSGHQFPNYSSELNVNALLLGDSALYLCASSWTGTLGEQYFGPGTRLTVT.

The J gene is TRBJ1-2, the V gene TRBV18; 9 nucleotides agree with TRBD1. CDR1 and CDR2 (germline): KGHSH, LQKENI. After removal of 4 bases from V and 6 bases from J, the junction contained 3 bases not matched to a gene. The CDR3 has 13 residues. Here the CDR3 DNA reads TGTGCCAGCTCACAGGACAGGGGTGATGGCTACACCTTC. It codes for CASSQDRGDGYTF. Drawing the rest from reference TRBV18 and TRBJ1-2, the complete variable domain is NAGVMQNPRHLVRRRGQEARLRCSPMKGHSHVYWYRQLPEEGLKFMVYLQKENIIDESGMPKERFSAEFPKEGPSILRIQQVVRGDSAAYFCASSQDRGDGYTFGSGTRLTVV.

The chain employs TRBV11-2 and TRBJ2-2; possibly TRBD2 for D (6 bases). V was pared by 5 bases and J by 5 bases, with 18 bases between. Germline assignment: CDR1 SGHAT and CDR2 FQNNGV. The CDR3 totals 16 residues. This CDR3 reads CASSPGLFRGTGELFF. CDR3 nucleotides: TGTGCCAGCAGCCCAGGACTATTCCGAGGGACCGGGGAGCTGTTTTTT.

V is TRBV18 and J is TRBJ2-7, with a possible D match to TRBD2 (6 bases). Trimming removed 8 bases at V and 3 bases at J, with 14 bases between. This CDR3 has 13 amino acids. Germline assignment: CDR1 KGHSH and CDR2 LQKENI. CDR3 in DNA: TGTGCCAGCAGCCCCGGGAGACTCTACGAGCAGTACTTC. Amino acids: CASSPGRLYEQYF. The variable domain in full, with the rest retrieved from reference TRBV18 and TRBJ2-7, is NAGVMQNPRHLVRRRGQEARLRCSPMKGHSHVYWYRQLPEEGLKFMVYLQKENIIDESGMPKERFSAEFPKEGPSILRIQQVVRGDSAAYFCASSPGRLYEQYFGPGTRLTVT.

The chain uses TRBV6-2 or TRBV6-3 and TRBJ2-3; 7 positions match TRBD2. Looked up from germline, CDR1 is MNHEY and CDR2 is SVGEGT. Trimming cost V 4 bases and J 5 bases; bases outside gene matches: 6. The CDR3 consists of 14 residues. The CDR3 spells CASSWRETGDTQYF. The DNA for the CDR3 is TGTGCCAGCAGTTGGCGGGAGACCGGAGATACGCAGTATTTT.

To note about this clone: This sample also contains other DNA sequences that code for the same CDR3. V usage is TRBV28 and J usage is TRBJ2-7, with D possibly TRBD1 on 5 matching bases. The germline V gene has CDR1 MDHEN and CDR2 SYDVKM. The V and J ends lost 1 base and 0 bases respectively, with 7 bases between them. There are 14 residues in the CDR3. Here the CDR3 DNA reads TGTGCCAGCAGTTTATTGGACAACTCCTACGAGCAGTACTTC. Translation gives CASSLLDNSYEQYF.

This sequence joins TRBV13 and TRBJ2-5, with D tentatively TRBD2 (6 bases). CDR1 is PRHDT, CDR2 FYEKMQ, per germline (reference sequence). CDR3 length equals 16 residues. V was shortened by 1 base and J by 1 base, with 13 bases between the two germline ends. The CDR3 here is CASSLARRGGQETQYF. DNA of the CDR3: TGTGCCAGCAGCTTAGCTCGGAGGGGAGGCCAAGAGACCCAGTACTTC. The whole variable domain, filled in from reference TRBV13 and TRBJ2-5, reads AAGVIQSPRHLIKEKRETATLKCYPIPRHDTVYWYQQGPGQDPQFLISFYEKMQSDKGSIPDRFSAQQFSDYHSELNMSSLELGDSALYFCASSLARRGGQETQYFGPGTRLLVL.